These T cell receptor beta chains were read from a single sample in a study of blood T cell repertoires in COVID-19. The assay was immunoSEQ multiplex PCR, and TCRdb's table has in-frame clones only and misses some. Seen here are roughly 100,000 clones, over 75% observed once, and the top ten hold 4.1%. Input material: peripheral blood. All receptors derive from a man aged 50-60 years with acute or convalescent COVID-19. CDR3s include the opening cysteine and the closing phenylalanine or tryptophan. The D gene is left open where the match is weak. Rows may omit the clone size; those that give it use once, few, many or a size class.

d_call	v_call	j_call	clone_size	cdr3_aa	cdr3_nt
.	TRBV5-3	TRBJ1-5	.	CARSEMNQPQHF	TGTGCCAGAAGCGAGATGAATCAGCCCCAGCATTTT
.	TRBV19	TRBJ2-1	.	CASSLDTYNEQFF	TGTGCCAGTAGTTTGGACACCTACAATGAGCAGTTCTTC
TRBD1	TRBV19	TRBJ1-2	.	CASSISKGANYGYTF	TGTGCCAGTAGTATATCGAAGGGGGCAAACTATGGCTACACCTTC
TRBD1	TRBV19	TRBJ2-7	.	CASSIALGQGYEQYF	TGTGCCAGTAGTATAGCACTAGGACAGGGCTACGAGCAGTACTTC
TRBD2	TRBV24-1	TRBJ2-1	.	CATSDLLAGGPGEQFF	TGTGCCACCAGTGATTTGCTGGCGGGAGGGCCGGGTGAGCAGTTCTTC
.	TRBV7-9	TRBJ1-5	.	CASSFGGGSNQPQHF	TGTGCCAGCAGCTTTGGGGGGGGCTCGAATCAGCCCCAGCATTTT
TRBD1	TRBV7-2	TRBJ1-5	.	CASSPSGTGAFSNQPQHF	TGTGCCAGCAGCCCATCCGGGACAGGAGCCTTTAGCAATCAGCCCCAGCATTTT
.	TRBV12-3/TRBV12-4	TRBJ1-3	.	CASSLGLEYTIYF	TGTGCCAGCAGTTTAGGGCTAGAGTACACCATATATTTT
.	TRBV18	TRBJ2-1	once	CASSPNRQDSYNEQFF	TGTGCCAGCTCACCTAACCGCCAGGACTCCTACAATGAGCAGTTCTTC
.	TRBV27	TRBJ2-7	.	CASSFGRAYEQYF	TGTGCCAGCAGTTTTGGCAGGGCCTACGAGCAGTACTTC
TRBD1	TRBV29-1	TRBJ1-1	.	CSVIGQGSWGTEAFF	TGCAGCGTGATAGGACAGGGGAGTTGGGGCACTGAAGCTTTCTTT
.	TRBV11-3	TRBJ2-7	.	CASSLIGSQQYF	TGTGCCAGCAGCTTAATCGGGTCTCAGCAGTACTTC
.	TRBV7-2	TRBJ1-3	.	CASSEQRGSTIYF	TGTGCCAGCAGCGAACAACGAGGGAGCACCATATATTTT
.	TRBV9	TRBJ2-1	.	CASSVLGGGNEQFF	TGTGCCAGCAGCGTACTCGGGGGTGGGAATGAGCAGTTCTTC
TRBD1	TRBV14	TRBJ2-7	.	CASSQSLDRGSSYEQYF	TGTGCCAGCAGCCAATCCCTCGACAGGGGTTCTTCCTACGAGCAGTACTTC
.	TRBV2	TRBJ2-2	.	CASSQQDNTGELFF	TGTGCCAGCAGTCAACAGGACAACACCGGGGAGCTGTTTTTT
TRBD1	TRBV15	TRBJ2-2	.	CATIKAGQGPGELFF	TGTGCCACAATCAAAGCGGGACAGGGCCCCGGGGAGCTGTTTTTT
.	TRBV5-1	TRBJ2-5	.	CASSLGRGDTQYF	TGCGCCAGCAGCTTGGGCAGAGGAGATACCCAGTACTTC
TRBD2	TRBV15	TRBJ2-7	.	CATSTWTSGDEQYF	TGTGCCACCAGCACCTGGACTAGCGGGGACGAGCAGTACTTC
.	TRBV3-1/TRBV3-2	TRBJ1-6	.	CASRTALGSPLHF	TGTGCCAGCAGGACAGCCCTCGGTTCACCCCTCCACTTT
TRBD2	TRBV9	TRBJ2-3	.	CASSVFPSDIAGATDTQYF	TGTGCCAGCAGCGTTTTCCCGAGTGATATAGCGGGAGCTACAGATACGCAGTATTTT
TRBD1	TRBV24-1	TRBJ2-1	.	CATSDLQILGQGAVNEQFF	TGTGCCACCAGTGATTTGCAGATTTTAGGACAGGGGGCTGTCAATGAGCAGTTCTTC
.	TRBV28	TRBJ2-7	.	CATPRGIAYEQYF	TGTGCCACTCCAAGGGGAATTGCGTACGAGCAGTACTTC
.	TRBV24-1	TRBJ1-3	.	CATSDFEGHTIYF	TGTGCCACCAGTGATTTTGAGGGCCACACCATATATTTT
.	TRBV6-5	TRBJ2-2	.	CASTRRGTDTGELFF	TGTGCCAGCACCCGAAGGGGTACTGACACCGGGGAGCTGTTTTTT
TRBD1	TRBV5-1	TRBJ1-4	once	CTSSMGQENEKLFF	TGCACCAGCAGCATGGGACAGGAAAATGAAAAACTGTTTTTT
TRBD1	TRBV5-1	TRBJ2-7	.	CASNYGQGPYEQYF	TGCGCCAGCAACTACGGACAGGGCCCCTACGAGCAGTACTTC
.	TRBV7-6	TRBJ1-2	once	CASSPRLDDFYGYTF	TGTGCCAGCAGCCCCAGACTAGACGACTTCTATGGCTACACCTTC
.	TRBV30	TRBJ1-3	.	CACGSNSGNTIYF	TGTGCCTGTGGATCAAACTCTGGAAACACCATATATTTT
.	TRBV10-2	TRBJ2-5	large	CASRGGGWETQYF	TGCGCCAGCCGCGGGGGCGGGTGGGAGACCCAGTACTTC
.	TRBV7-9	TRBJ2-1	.	CASSLEGRIEFF	TGTGCCAGCAGCTTAGAAGGCAGGATCGAGTTCTTC
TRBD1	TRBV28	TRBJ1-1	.	CASGNRGLNTEAFF	TGTGCCAGCGGGAACAGGGGGCTAAACACTGAAGCTTTCTTT
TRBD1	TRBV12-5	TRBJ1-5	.	CASGKPGTGGTQPQHF	TGTGCTAGTGGTAAACCCGGGACAGGGGGTACCCAGCCCCAGCATTTT
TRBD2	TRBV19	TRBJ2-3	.	CASSATTSGAGDTQYF	TGTGCCAGTAGTGCTACGACTAGCGGGGCGGGAGATACGCAGTATTTT
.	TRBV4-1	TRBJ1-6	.	CASSQSGPLKDSFYNSPLHF	TGCGCCAGCAGCCAGTCGGGCCCCCTAAAGGACAGCTTCTATAATTCACCCCTCCACTTT
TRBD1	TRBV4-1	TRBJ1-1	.	CASSYRGETEAFF	TGCGCCAGCAGCTACAGGGGGGAAACTGAAGCTTTCTTT
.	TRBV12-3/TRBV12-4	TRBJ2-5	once	CASKGTLGTQYF	TGTGCCAGCAAGGGGACATTGGGGACCCAGTACTTC
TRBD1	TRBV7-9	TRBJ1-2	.	CASSLALTGNYGYTF	TGTGCCAGCAGCCTGGCTTTGACAGGGAACTATGGCTACACCTTC
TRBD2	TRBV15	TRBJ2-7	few	CATSPGFSGWETYEQYF	TGTGCCACCAGCCCAGGATTTAGCGGGTGGGAGACCTACGAGCAGTACTTC